This T cell receptor (beta chain) came from a study of shared clonotypes between healthy human individuals. Assay execution took place at the deep level. The authors distributed each subset's genomic DNA evenly over several immunoSEQ plates. Per the original data handling: ImmunoSEQ output held junction-only sequences without quality scores, so filtering differed. Assay: immunoSEQ multiplex PCR; the TCRdb copy retains only in-frame clones and omits some. The V and J calls and the clone size are those of that table, but D and trimming were determined from the DNA. The sample records 2 million to 2.5 million clones, approximately 93% being singletons. Trimming shortened V by 4 bases and J by 6 bases, and 6 bases separated the two germline ends. This CDR3 has 11 residues. Germline V gives CDR1 MGHDK, CDR2 SYGVNS. CD4+ cells were split into CD45RA+ naive and CD45RA-negative memory subsets.

The TCR comes from a man younger than 35 in good health. Some clones in this sample may be carry-over from other donors' samples. The sequenced sample was naive CD4+ T cells from PBMCs. Sample subset: CD45RA+ positively selected. This rearrangement joins TRBV25-1 to TRBJ2-5, with D hard to call. In DNA, the CDR3 is TGTGCCAGCAGTGGGATCCAGACCCAGTACTTC. This gives the protein CASSGIQTQYF.